The source of this TCR beta chain is a study of spatial heterogeneity in lung cancer (dated by TCRdb to the late 2010s). Regarding the research as a whole: More beta-chain than alpha-chain transcripts were consistently detected, likely reflecting higher beta-chain transcript abundance. In tumor regions, TCR transcript counts showed a strong correlation with a T cell transcriptional module score derived from matched bulk RNA-seq. In the raw uncorrected reads, each unique combination of TCR and UMI appeared more than ten times on average. In non-small cell lung cancer, the study quantitatively compared TCR alpha and beta repertoires across several tumor regions, matched nontumor lung, and blood. Nonsynonymous mutation counts, determined by whole-exome sequencing of tumor tissue, were related to features of the TCR repertoire. At surgery, some 200 tumor regions, fewer than 85 matched nontumor lung samples and 50 to 60 PBMC samples were TCR-sequenced for both alpha and beta chains. Overall study outcomes, separate from this receptor: The count of ubiquitous expanded TCRs correlated with the count of ubiquitous nonsynonymous mutations, and the count of regional expanded TCRs correlated with the count of regional nonsynonymous mutations. Additional single-cell paired TCR alpha and beta sequencing was considered necessary to confirm, at a functional level, the hypothesis that regional TCRs recognize regional mutations. TCR-seq coverage of tumor T cells was estimated to be only approximately 7% for alpha chains and approximately 12% for beta chains. The tumor nonsynonymous mutation count correlated with the number of expanded alpha and beta TCRs within the tumor.

The method behind the library was 5' RACE. TCRdb names NextSeq 500 as the instrument used. In the TCR library protocol, a unique molecular identifier was attached to each TCR cDNA molecule so that PCR and sequencing errors could be corrected. In the original analysis: Decombinator tools were used for TCR identification, UMI-based error correction and CDR3 extraction. Expanded TCRs were defined as those above a frequency of 2 per 1,000, corresponding to the top 1% of the tumor frequency distribution. Expanded tumor TCRs were classed as regional if statistically deemed absent (corrected P<0.05) from at least one tumor region, otherwise ubiquitous. Renyi diversity was computed with the R vegan package after each repertoire had been subsampled 100 times to 5,000 TCRs. CDR3 similarity networks were built from amino acid triplet string-kernel similarity, connecting CDR3s with pairwise similarity above 0.82. TCRdb took the public reads, trimmed them with fastp at Q25, ran MiXCR for clone calling and kept in-frame beta chains. Each record represents a unique CDR3 protein, reported with the most common genes and DNA among its rows. The V and J calls were determined by TCRdb, not by the authors. This sample is represented by roughly 17,000 distinct CDR3 sequences; around 6% of them were singletons. Around 7% of the sample goes to the ten largest clones.

The germline ends are 9 bases apart after V is trimmed by 11 bases and J by 0 bases. From the cysteine up to the phenylalanine, the CDR3 has a length of 12 residues. Solely the CDR3 DNA is kept, with 36 bases framed from the first base. CDR1 ENHRY and CDR2 SYGVKD were looked up in the germline V gene. In light of the paper, this sample's time point label describes: sample taken at primary tumor resection. The donors were some 72 patients from the lung TRACERx cohort who had early-stage, untreated non-small cell lung cancer. Whole RNA extracted from tumor and nontumor lung tissue, or from cryopreserved PBMC samples, was used for TCR sequencing without cell sorting. Only patients for whom sufficient RNA was available from at least two tumor regions were selected for TCR sequencing. Tumor and adjacent nontumor lung specimens were reviewed by a lung pathologist before selection. This clonotype showed up many times. Its antigen remains unidentified. Within one base of it there is no much larger clone, and no base qualities were kept.

The V and J genes are TRBV10-3 and TRBJ2-3; D gene: possibly TRBD2, on 5 matching bases. Sequencing was performed on lung tumor tissue, taken at surgery. The TCR sequence derives from a male donor with early-stage non-small cell lung cancer. In nucleotide form, the sequence is TGTGCCGCACGCGGGAGCACAGATACGCAGTATTTT. Translated, this gives CAARGSTDTQYF.